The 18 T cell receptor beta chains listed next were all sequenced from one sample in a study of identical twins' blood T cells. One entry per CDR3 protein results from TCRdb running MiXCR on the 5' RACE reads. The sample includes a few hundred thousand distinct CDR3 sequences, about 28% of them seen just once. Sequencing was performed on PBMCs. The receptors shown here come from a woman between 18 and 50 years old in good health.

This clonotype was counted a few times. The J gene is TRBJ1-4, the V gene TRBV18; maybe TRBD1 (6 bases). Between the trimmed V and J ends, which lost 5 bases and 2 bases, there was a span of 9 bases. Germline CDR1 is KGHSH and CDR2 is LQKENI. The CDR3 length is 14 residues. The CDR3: CASSTGFTNEKLFF. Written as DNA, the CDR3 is TGTGCCAGCTCAACAGGGTTTACTAATGAAAAACTGTTTTTT.

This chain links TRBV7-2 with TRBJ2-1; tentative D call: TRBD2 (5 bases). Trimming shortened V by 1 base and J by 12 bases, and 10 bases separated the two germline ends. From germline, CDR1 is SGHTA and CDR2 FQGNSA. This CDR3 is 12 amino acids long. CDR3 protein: CASSLEGVGQFF. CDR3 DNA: TGTGCCAGCAGCTTAGAGGGAGTTGGGCAGTTCTTC.

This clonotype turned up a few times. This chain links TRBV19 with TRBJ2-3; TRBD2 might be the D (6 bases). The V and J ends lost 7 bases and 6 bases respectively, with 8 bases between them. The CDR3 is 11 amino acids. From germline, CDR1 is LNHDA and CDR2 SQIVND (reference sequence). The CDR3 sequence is CASMGRDTQYF. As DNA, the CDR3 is TGTGCCAGTATGGGGAGGGATACGCAGTATTTT.

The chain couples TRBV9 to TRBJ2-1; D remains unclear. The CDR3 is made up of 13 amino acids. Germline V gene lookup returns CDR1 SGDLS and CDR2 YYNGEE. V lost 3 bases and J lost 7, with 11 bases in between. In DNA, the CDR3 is TGTGCCAGCAGCGGGGCTTCCCGAAATGAGCAGTTCTTC. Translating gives CASSGASRNEQFF.

For the CDR3, the DNA is TGTGCCAGCGGGTCCGATATGAACACTGAAGCTTTCTTT. This codes for CASGSDMNTEAFF. V and J are TRBV6-5 and TRBJ1-1, with D hard to call. Germline loops: CDR1 MNHEY, CDR2 SVGAGI. V lost 8 bases and J 0 bases, leaving 10 bases between the germline ends. The CDR3 length is 13 residues.

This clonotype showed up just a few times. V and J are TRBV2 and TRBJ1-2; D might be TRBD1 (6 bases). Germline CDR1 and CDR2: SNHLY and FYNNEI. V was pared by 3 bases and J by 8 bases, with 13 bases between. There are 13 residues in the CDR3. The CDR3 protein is CASSEPGQGGYTF. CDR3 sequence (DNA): TGTGCCAGCAGTGAGCCGGGACAAGGCGGCTACACCTTC.

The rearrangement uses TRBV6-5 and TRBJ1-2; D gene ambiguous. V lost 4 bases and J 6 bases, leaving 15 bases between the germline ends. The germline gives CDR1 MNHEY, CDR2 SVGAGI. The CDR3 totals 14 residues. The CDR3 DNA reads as TGTGCCAGCAGTTTGATTGGCACCAACCATGGCTACACCTTC. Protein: CASSLIGTNHGYTF.

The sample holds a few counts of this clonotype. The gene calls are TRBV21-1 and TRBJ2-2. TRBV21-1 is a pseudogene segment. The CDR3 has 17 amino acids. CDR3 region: CATKQATSKIGTGELFF. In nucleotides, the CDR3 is TGTGCCACCAAGCAGGCGACTTCTAAAATAGGCACCGGGGAGCTGTTTTTT.

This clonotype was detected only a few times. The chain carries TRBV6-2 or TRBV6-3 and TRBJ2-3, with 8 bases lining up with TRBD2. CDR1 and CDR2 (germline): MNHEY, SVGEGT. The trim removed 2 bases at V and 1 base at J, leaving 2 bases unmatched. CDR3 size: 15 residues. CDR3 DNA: TGTGCCAGCAGTTACGAAGCGGGAGGCACAGATACGCAGTATTTT. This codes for CASSYEAGGTDTQYF.

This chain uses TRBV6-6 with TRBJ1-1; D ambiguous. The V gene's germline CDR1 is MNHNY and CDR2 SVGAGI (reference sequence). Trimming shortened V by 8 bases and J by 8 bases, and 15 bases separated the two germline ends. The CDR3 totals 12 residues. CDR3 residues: CASCFPAEEAFF. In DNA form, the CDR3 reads TGTGCCAGCTGCTTCCCGGCAGAGGAAGCTTTCTTT.

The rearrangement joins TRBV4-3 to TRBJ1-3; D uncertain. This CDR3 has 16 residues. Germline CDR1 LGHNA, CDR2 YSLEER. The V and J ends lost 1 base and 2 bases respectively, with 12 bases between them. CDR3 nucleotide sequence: TGCGCCAGCAGCCAAGGTGGCCCCGCAGCTGGAAACACCATATATTTT. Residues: CASSQGGPAAGNTIYF.

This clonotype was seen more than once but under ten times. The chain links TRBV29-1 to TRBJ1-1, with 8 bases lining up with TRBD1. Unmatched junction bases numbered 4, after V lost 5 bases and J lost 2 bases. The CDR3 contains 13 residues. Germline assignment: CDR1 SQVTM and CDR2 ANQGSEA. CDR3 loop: CSVRDRQNTEAFF. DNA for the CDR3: TGCAGCGTTCGGGACAGGCAAAACACTGAAGCTTTCTTT.

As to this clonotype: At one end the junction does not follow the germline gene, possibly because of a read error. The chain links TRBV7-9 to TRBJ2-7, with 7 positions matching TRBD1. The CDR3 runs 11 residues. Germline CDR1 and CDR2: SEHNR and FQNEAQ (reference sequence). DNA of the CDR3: TGTCCCAGCACTAACAGGGGCGAGCAGTACTTC. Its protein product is CPSTNRGEQYF.

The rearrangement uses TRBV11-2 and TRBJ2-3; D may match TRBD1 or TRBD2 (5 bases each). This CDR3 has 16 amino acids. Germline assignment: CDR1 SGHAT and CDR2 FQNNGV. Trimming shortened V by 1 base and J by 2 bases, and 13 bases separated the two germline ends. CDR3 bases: TGTGCCAGCAGCTTAGGGGTATCCGGGACCACAGATACGCAGTATTTT. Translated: CASSLGVSGTTDTQYF.

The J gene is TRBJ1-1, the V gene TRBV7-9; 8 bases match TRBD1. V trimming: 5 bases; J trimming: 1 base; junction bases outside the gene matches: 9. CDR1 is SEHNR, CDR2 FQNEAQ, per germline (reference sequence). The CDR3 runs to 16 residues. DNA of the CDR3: TGTGCCAGCAGCCTCCGGCGACAGGGGTCGAACACTGAAGCTTTCTTT. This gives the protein CASSLRRQGSNTEAFF.

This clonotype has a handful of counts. The CDR3 coding sequence is TGTGCCAGCAGTCCAGACAGGGGAACTCTCACCGGGGAGCTGTTTTTT. It codes for CASSPDRGTLTGELFF. The genes are TRBV11-3 and TRBJ2-2; 8 bases map to TRBD1. The CDR3 is 16 residues long. Germline V CDR1 and CDR2: SGHNT, YENEEA. V was pared by 6 bases and J by 4 bases, with 10 bases of the junction left unmatched.

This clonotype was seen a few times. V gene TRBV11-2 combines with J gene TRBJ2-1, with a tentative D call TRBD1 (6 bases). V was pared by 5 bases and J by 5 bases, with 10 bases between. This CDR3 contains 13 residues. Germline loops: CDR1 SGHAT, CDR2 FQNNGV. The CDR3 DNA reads TGTGCCAGCAGCCGGGACATTCACAATGAGCAGTTCTTC. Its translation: CASSRDIHNEQFF.

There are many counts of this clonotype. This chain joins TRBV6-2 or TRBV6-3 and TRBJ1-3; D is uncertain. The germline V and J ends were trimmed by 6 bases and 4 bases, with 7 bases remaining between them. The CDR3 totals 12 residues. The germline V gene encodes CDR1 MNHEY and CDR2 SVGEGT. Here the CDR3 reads CASSSWGNTIYF. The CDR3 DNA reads TGTGCCAGCAGCAGTTGGGGAAACACCATATATTTT.